Sequencing of this T cell receptor (beta chain) was carried out in a study of early T cells in non-severe SARS-CoV-2 infection. Study summary: With bulk RNA from unsorted whole blood as input, sequencing yielded unpaired chains.

The CDR3 consists of 14 residues. In germline, CDR1 is SGHNT, CDR2 YENEEA. TCRdb re-derived calls from the 5' RACE reads in MiXCR, one entry per CDR3 protein. Among over 30,000 distinct CDR3 sequences listed, about 5.3% were seen once. The table lists this clonotype with many counts. One end of the junction does not line up with germline, which may come from a read error. The chain has TRBV11-3 and TRBJ1-1; D is unresolved. The sequence was obtained from an adult who was a healthcare worker with PCR-confirmed SARS-CoV-2 infection or an uninfected control (not recorded which). The sequenced sample was whole blood, obtained at baseline. CDR3 nucleotides: TGTGCCAGCAACTCAGTGAGTGACCCTAGTAGAGTTCTCTTT. This sequence encodes CASNSVSDPSRVLF.